This TCR beta chain was retrieved from a study of T cells in Graves' hyperthyroidism and ophthalmopathy (dated by TCRdb to 2018 to 2020). In the study overall: Peripheral blood samples were taken at initial diagnosis, before any treatment was given. To identify distinguishing TCR V-J signatures, a discovery cohort of 90 to 100 patients was used, comprising approximately 40 with Graves' ophthalmopathy and some 57 with stable Graves' hyperthyroidism. Prospective prediction of ophthalmopathy was tested in an independent validation cohort consisting of 18 hyperthyroidism patients and around 16 patients who later progressed to ophthalmopathy. For training and testing, the 110 or so patients in the discovery cohort were randomly divided in a 7:3 ratio. The study also compared thyroid tissue and blood T-cell repertoires from more than five Graves' hyperthyroidism patients. After blood sampling, hyperthyroidism patients were treated with methimazole at a starting dose of 30 mg daily, and ophthalmopathy patients were treated with high-dose intravenous methylprednisolone. The paper describes TCR Vbeta CDR3 sequencing of 120 to 150 peripheral blood samples, made up of roughly 40 ophthalmopathy patients, around 78 hyperthyroidism patients and about 17 progressor patients.

The TCR beta CDR3 regions were amplified from the RNA transcripts. The TCR CDR3 was subjected to a first round of RT-PCR using the HTBI primer set and the Qiagen OneStep RT-PCR kit. A second multiplex PCR round built the libraries, followed by size selection and purification. Sequencing of the libraries was done on an Illumina HiSeq2000 using paired-end 100 bp reads. The original methods were these. SOAPnuke was used to process the raw data, throwing out any read that contained adapters or uncalled bases, had a mean Phred below 15, or lacked an exact constant-primer or identifier match. COPE v1.2.5 was used to merge the high-quality paired reads, and each unique nucleotide sequence was defined as a clonotype. Clonotypes were aligned to IMGT TRBV, TRBD and TRBJ reference segments using MiTCR v1.1. The analysis was restricted to V-J combinations with a frequency above 0.0001, which together covered about 99% of the repertoires. A TCS score was defined as the ratio between F50 (clonal expansion) and ExV (chaos), using BLOSUM62-based TCRdist between CDR3 peptides within each V-J. Welch's t-statistics and random forest reduced some 510 V-J features to roughly 13, which were used in a naive Bayes classifier (R e1071). Thyroid-blood repertoire similarity was quantified with the Morisita-Horn index. TCRdb itself trimmed the public reads at Q25 with fastp, ran MiXCR and retained productive beta chains. Each entry is one CDR3 protein sequence, shown with its most common DNA and genes. Clone size and V and J calls follow TCRdb, not the original study. Recorded for this sample are about 610,000 distinct CDR3 sequences; roughly 14% of them occurred a single time. Of the sample, about 4.5% falls within the top ten clones.

From the cysteine up to the phenylalanine, the CDR3 has a length of 13 residues. The DNA shown is the 39-base CDR3, in frame from base 1. The V end loses 2 bases and the J end loses 4 bases, and a stretch of 5 bases separates them. In the germline V gene, CDR1 corresponds to SGHVS and CDR2 to FNYEAQ. In the ophthalmopathy patients, disease was moderately to severely active, with a Clinical Activity Score of 3 or more, a NOSPECS grade of 4 or more, and a duration of less than 3 months. Patients with uncontrolled infections, other autoimmune diseases, pregnancy or lactation were excluded. Clinical symptoms, serum thyroxine and TRAb, thyroid ultrasound, and orbital computed tomography formed the basis for the diagnoses. PBMCs were separated from about 10 ml of fresh peripheral blood using Ficoll-Paque density gradient centrifugation. Total RNA was extracted with Trizol reagent, and quality was checked on an Agilent 2100 Bioanalyzer.

This clonotype has at least ten counts. Its antigen target is currently unknown. Base qualities are not provided; no much larger clone lies one nucleotide away. Study-wide conclusions, independent of this receptor: Blood samples also contained most of the expanded thyroid clonotypes (frequency above 0.001), which suggests that blood repertoires may reflect thyroid immune responses. Sample size was not statistically predetermined, and investigators were not blinded to group allocation. In validation, the model predicted progression to ophthalmopathy a median of about 6.5 months before onset, with 70% to 71% sensitivity and just under 75% specificity. A model built on a 13 V-J signature distinguished ophthalmopathy from stable hyperthyroidism, reaching roughly 88% sensitivity and 81.08% specificity in cross-validation and 80%/75% in testing.

The source of this sequence is a woman aged 40 to 50 with Graves' ophthalmopathy. The chain is made from TRBV7-6 and TRBJ2-2; no D gene can be assigned with confidence. Sequencing used blood. In nucleotides, the sequence is TGTGCCAGCAGCTTAACTCTCACCGGGGAGCTGTTTTTT. Its translation reads: CASSLTLTGELFF.